This T cell receptor (beta chain) is drawn from a study of blood T cell repertoires in COVID-19. This CDR3 region has 17 residues. The germline CDR1 and CDR2 sequences are MNHNY and SVGAGI (reference sequence). V lost 5 bases, J lost 5 bases, and 14 bases stayed unmatched. This clone was found once. The data were produced by immunoSEQ multiplex PCR, yet TCRdb's version contains in-frame clones alone and is incomplete. The data hold roughly 100,000 clones, with 75% to 95% observed a single time. This receptor was taken from a man aged 18-30 years with acute or convalescent COVID-19. V usage is TRBV6-6 and J usage is TRBJ2-2; the match to TRBD1 covers 7 bases. Input material: peripheral blood. Here the CDR3 reads CASSRLKGQLETGELFF. CDR3 nucleotide sequence: TGTGCCAGCAGTAGATTAAAGGGACAGCTAGAAACCGGGGAGCTGTTTTTT.